What follows are 23 T cell receptor beta chains derived from one specimen sequenced in a study of blood T cell repertoires in COVID-19. Clones were read by immunoSEQ multiplex PCR, and TCRdb kept only the in-frame ones, dropping some. Here the sample spans some 58,000 clones, around 87% being singletons. The sequenced sample was peripheral blood. The receptors were gathered from a man aged 45-65 years with active COVID-19.

This clone was counted a single time. The gene calls are TRBV3-1 (or the pseudogene TRBV3-2) and TRBJ2-7; 11 bases align to TRBD2. The CDR3 loop spans 16 amino acids. V shed 0 bases, J shed 4 bases, and the junction held 5 bases outside the gene matches. Germline V gene sequence: CDR1 LGHDT, CDR2 YNNKEL (reference sequence). The CDR3 spells CASSQDATSGTYEQYF. The CDR3 DNA reads as TGTGCCAGCAGCCAAGATGCGACTAGCGGGACGTACGAGCAGTACTTC.

This chain connects TRBV19 to TRBJ1-1; TRBD1 matches at 9 bases. Germline V gene sequence: CDR1 LNHDA, CDR2 SQIVND (reference sequence). The CDR3 is 15 residues long. The J segment lost 3 bases and the V segment lost 11 bases, leaving 13 bases of the junction unmatched. In DNA form, the CDR3 reads TGTGCCTCAATTACAGGGGGCTCTTACTACACTGAAGCTTTCTTT. Protein product: CASITGGSYYTEAFF.

This clone has just one count. The CDR3 DNA reads as TGCGCCAGCAGCTTGGCGGAGCAGAACACTGAAGCTTTCTTT. Encoded protein: CASSLAEQNTEAFF. The chain uses TRBV5-1 and TRBJ1-1; no firm D call. This CDR3 is built from 14 residues. Trimming pared 0 bases from V and 1 base from J, leaving 7 bases between. CDR1 and CDR2 (germline): SGHRS, YFSETQ.

There are a few counts of this clone. Here the CDR3 reads CASSPEGTSGVYEQYF. Written as DNA, the CDR3 is TGTGCCAGCAGCCCCGAGGGGACTAGCGGAGTCTACGAGCAGTACTTC. This chain joins TRBV9 and TRBJ2-7, with TRBD2 identical over 11 bases. The CDR3 has 16 amino acids. With V trimmed by 4 bases and J by 3 bases, 9 bases remained unmatched. Germline assignment: CDR1 SGDLS and CDR2 YYNGEE. The complete variable domain, with remaining parts taken from reference TRBV9 and TRBJ2-7, reads DSGVTQTPKHLITATGQRVTLRCSPRSGDLSVYWYQQSLDQGLQFLIQYYNGEERAKGNILERFSAQQFPDLHSELNLSSLELGDSALYFCASSPEGTSGVYEQYFGPGTRLTVT.

The rearrangement uses TRBV30 and TRBJ1-1; TRBD1 might be the D (6 bases). The CDR3 is 13 amino acids. Per germline, CDR1 GTSNPN and CDR2 SVGIG (reference sequence). V lost 4 bases to trimming and J lost 0 bases, with 9 bases between them. DNA for the CDR3: TGTGCCTGGAAGGGACAACTGAACACTGAAGCTTTCTTT. Its protein is CAWKGQLNTEAFF.

CDR3 nucleotide sequence: TGTGCCAGCAGCGTAGGGGGGACAGGGTCGCGCTATGGCTACACCTTC. Translated: CASSVGGTGSRYGYTF. The V gene is TRBV9, the J gene TRBJ1-2; 9 nucleotides match TRBD1. Trimming at V came to 0 bases and at J to 4 bases, leaving 7 bases not matched to a gene. Germline-derived CDR1 and CDR2 are SGDLS and YYNGEE. The CDR3 consists of 16 residues.

This sequence joins TRBV2 and TRBJ1-5; 7 nucleotides match TRBD1. Germline V gene sequence: CDR1 SNHLY, CDR2 FYNNEI. The CDR3 totals 15 residues. V shed 2 bases and J 2 bases; nucleotides not matched to a gene: 3. The CDR3 loop reads CASSEHRGGNQPQHF. The DNA for the CDR3 is TGTGCCAGCAGTGAACACAGGGGCGGCAATCAGCCCCAGCATTTT.

The rearrangement links TRBV7-9 to TRBJ2-5, with TRBD2 matching over 8 bases. The CDR3 length is 16 residues. Trimming at V came to 5 bases and at J to 2 bases, leaving 10 bases not matched to a gene. CDR1 is SEHNR and CDR2 is FQNEAQ in the germline V gene (reference sequence). The CDR3 coding sequence is TGTGCCAGCAGCCCGGGGGTTAGCGGGAATCAAGAGACCCAGTACTTC. It encodes CASSPGVSGNQETQYF.

The chain has TRBV7-9 and TRBJ1-3, with TRBD1 matching over 7 bases. The CDR3 contains 16 residues. Germline CDR1 is SEHNR and CDR2 is FQNEAQ (reference sequence). J was trimmed by 0 bases and V by 4 bases; bases with no gene match: 6. CDR3 nucleotide sequence: TGTGCCAGCAGCTCCCAGGGACAGCTCTCTGGAAACACCATATATTTT. Translated, it gives CASSSQGQLSGNTIYF.

This chain joins TRBV19 and TRBJ2-1, with TRBD2 matching 8 bases. The CDR3 has 17 amino acids. Losses at the gene ends were 7 bases for V and 3 bases for J; bases not matched to a gene: 14. The germline CDR1 and CDR2 sequences are LNHDA and SQIVND (reference sequence). CDR3 protein: CASTSSVAGTRYNEQFF. The CDR3, as DNA: TGTGCCAGTACCTCCTCCGTAGCGGGGACCCGCTACAATGAGCAGTTCTTC. Based on the CDR3 plus reference TRBV19 and TRBJ2-1, the full variable domain is DGGITQSPKYLFRKEGQNVTLSCEQNLNHDAMYWYRQDPGQGLRLIYYSQIVNDFQKGDIAEGYSVSREKKESFPLTVTSAQKNPTAFYLCASTSSVAGTRYNEQFFGPGTRLTVL.

The chain uses TRBV30 and TRBJ2-5, with TRBD1 as a possible D gene (5 bases). Trimming removed 5 bases at V and 3 bases at J, with 7 bases between. The CDR3 is 11 amino acids. CDR1 is GTSNPN and CDR2 is SVGIG in the germline V gene (reference sequence). The CDR3: CAWEGEETQYF. The CDR3 nucleotides read TGTGCCTGGGAAGGGGAAGAGACCCAGTACTTC.

This clone was seen a few times. The chain uses TRBV7-3 and TRBJ2-1; 7 positions match TRBD1. V trimming: 2 bases; J trimming: 4 bases; junction bases outside the gene matches: 5. The CDR3 spans 15 residues. In germline, CDR1 is SGHTA, CDR2 FQGTGA. DNA for the CDR3: TGTGCCAGCAGCTTAGACAGGGCAGCTTACAATGAGCAGTTCTTC. Amino acids: CASSLDRAAYNEQFF.

The chain has TRBV5-4 and TRBJ1-4; D remains ambiguous. Germline values: CDR1 SGHNT, CDR2 YYREEE (reference sequence). This CDR3 comprises 14 residues. The V end lost 4 bases, the J end lost 5 bases, and 12 bases lay between the germline ends. CDR3 nucleotide sequence: TGTGCCAGCAGCGTCGGTTCCGCAAATGAAAAACTGTTTTTT. Translated: CASSVGSANEKLFF.

The chain combines TRBV19 with TRBJ2-1; 12 bases are shared with TRBD2. V trimming: 3 bases; J trimming: 6 bases; junction bases outside the gene matches: 9. CDR1 is LNHDA, CDR2 SQIVND, per germline (reference sequence). This CDR3 spans 17 amino acids. Here the CDR3 DNA reads TGTGCCAGTAGTATCTGGTCCGCTAGCGGGAGGGCCAATGAGCAGTTCTTC. Its protein is CASSIWSASGRANEQFF. Full variable domain (missing parts from reference TRBV19 and TRBJ2-1): DGGITQSPKYLFRKEGQNVTLSCEQNLNHDAMYWYRQDPGQGLRLIYYSQIVNDFQKGDIAEGYSVSREKKESFPLTVTSAQKNPTAFYLCASSIWSASGRANEQFFGPGTRLTVL.

The V gene is TRBV6-2 or TRBV6-3, the J gene TRBJ1-2; 8 bases align to TRBD1. Trimming cost V 5 bases and J 1 base; bases outside gene matches: 3. The CDR3 runs to 14 residues. Germline V CDR1 and CDR2: MNHEY, SVGEGT. CDR3 bases: TGTGCCAGCAGTGGACAGGGTCTTAACTATGGCTACACCTTC. The encoded protein is CASSGQGLNYGYTF.

The chain couples TRBV5-1 to TRBJ1-2; D ambiguous. CDR3 size: 12 residues. V was cut by 4 bases and J by 3 bases, with 7 bases left in between. Per the germline V gene, CDR1 is SGHRS and CDR2 is YFSETQ. In DNA form, the CDR3 reads TGCGCCAGCAGCCCCGCGGACTATGGCTACACCTTC. Protein: CASSPADYGYTF.

The gene calls are TRBV5-5 and TRBJ1-2; the match to TRBD1 covers 8 bases. Germline lookup yields CDR1 SGHKS and CDR2 YYEKEE (reference sequence). V shed 1 base, J shed 2 bases, and the junction held 7 bases outside the gene matches. The CDR3 has 16 residues. The CDR3 DNA reads as TGTGCCAGCAGCTTGCGACAGGGGATATCCAACTATGGCTACACCTTC. Translated: CASSLRQGISNYGYTF.

The rearrangement links TRBV14 to TRBJ2-2; 9 bases line up with TRBD1. Germline-derived CDR1 and CDR2 are SGHDN and FVKESK. The CDR3 length is 15 residues. V lost 4 bases to trimming and J lost 4 bases; unmatched junction nucleotides: 4. The CDR3 DNA is TGTGCCAGCAGCCCCCGGGACAGGGTCACCGGGGAGCTGTTTTTT. Protein sequence: CASSPRDRVTGELFF.

The V gene is TRBV28, the J gene TRBJ1-2, with D possibly matching TRBD1 (5 bases). Trimming left V 6 bases short and J 1 base short, with 15 bases between. Germline V gene sequence: CDR1 MDHEN, CDR2 SYDVKM. The CDR3 sequence is 15 residues long. CDR3 DNA sequence: TGTGCCAGCAGGGAAGGGGCAGCCGATAACTATGGCTACACCTTC. Translated, it gives CASREGAADNYGYTF.

CDR3 loop: CASSPSRGKQFF. The CDR3 region has the DNA TGTGCCAGCAGCCCTAGTAGGGGGAAGCAGTTCTTC. The chain couples TRBV7-2 to TRBJ2-1; the D gene is possibly TRBD1 (6 bases). CDR3 length: 12 amino acids. V lost 5 bases to trimming and J lost 11 bases, with 13 bases between them. Germline V gives CDR1 SGHTA, CDR2 FQGNSA.

The rearrangement links TRBV7-9 to TRBJ1-2, with D perhaps TRBD1 (6 bases). There are 15 residues in the CDR3. The V end lost 3 bases, the J end lost 7 bases, and 18 bases lay between the germline ends. Looked up from germline, CDR1 is SEHNR and CDR2 is FQNEAQ (reference sequence). CDR3 in DNA: TGTGCCAGCAGCTTCCAGGGGATCGCTCGGGGTGGCTACACCTTC. Protein sequence: CASSFQGIARGGYTF.

V gene TRBV2 combines with J gene TRBJ1-5; 9 positions match TRBD1. Trimming removed 4 bases from V and 0 bases from J; junction bases left unmatched: 13. Germline V gene lookup returns CDR1 SNHLY and CDR2 FYNNEI. The CDR3 extends over 19 amino acids. The DNA of the CDR3 is TGTGCCAGCAGTGGGTCCGGGGACAGGGCACTATATAGCAATCAGCCCCAGCATTTT. Amino acids: CASSGSGDRALYSNQPQHF.

This clone was seen only a few times. Written as DNA, the CDR3 is TGCGCCAGCAGCACAGGACTAGCGGAATACAATGAGCAGTTCTTC. It encodes CASSTGLAEYNEQFF. V gene TRBV10-1 combines with J gene TRBJ2-1, with 10 bases matching TRBD2. From germline, CDR1 is WNHNN and CDR2 SYGVQD (reference sequence). The CDR3 extends over 15 amino acids. Trimming took 6 bases from V and 4 from J; bases not matched to a gene: 6.